Shown below are 20 T cell receptor beta chains from a single sample sequenced in a study of blood T cell repertoires in COVID-19. Generated by immunoSEQ multiplex PCR, the TCRdb table keeps only in-frame clones and is missing some. The sample includes 200,000 to 300,000 clones, approximately 90% of them seen just once. Sequencing was carried out using PBMCs or T cells enriched from blood (not recorded which). The receptors shown here come from a woman between 40 and 55 years old with acute COVID-19.

The chain uses TRBV5-6 and TRBJ1-2; D gene ambiguous. Germline V gene lookup returns CDR1 SGHDT and CDR2 YYEEEE. V lost 0 bases, J lost 4 bases, and 13 bases lay in between. The CDR3 spans 15 residues. CDR3 nucleotides: TGTGCCAGCAGCTTGGCCATGGCAGGTGGCTATGGCTACACCTTC. Protein sequence: CASSLAMAGGYGYTF.

This sequence joins TRBV9 and TRBJ2-2, with a weak D call TRBD1 (5 bases). Germline V gene lookup returns CDR1 SGDLS and CDR2 YYNGEE. The V end lost 10 bases, the J end lost 4 bases, and 8 bases lay between the germline ends. The CDR3 is 11 residues long. CDR3 sequence: CASGSTGELFF. As DNA, the CDR3 is TGTGCCTCAGGGTCCACCGGGGAGCTGTTTTTT.

The V gene is TRBV13, the J gene TRBJ1-1; TRBD1 matches at 9 bases. CDR1 is PRHDT, CDR2 FYEKMQ, per germline (reference sequence). Losses at the gene ends were 4 bases for V and 5 bases for J; bases not matched to a gene: 5. The CDR3 has 14 residues. DNA for the CDR3: TGTGCCAGCAGCTCGTACAGGGGGCGAACTGAAGCTTTCTTT. This gives the protein CASSSYRGRTEAFF.

Comment on this clone: In this CDR3 the conserved last residue, phenylalanine or tryptophan, is missing, so a read error is likely. The V call is TRBV5-6, the J call TRBJ1-2, with D possibly matching TRBD1 (5 bases). Germline V gene data show CDR1 as SGHDT and CDR2 as YYEEEE. The V end lost 4 bases, the J end lost 2 bases, and 9 bases lay between the germline ends. The CDR3 covers 13 residues. The CDR3 sequence is CASSGGLNYGYTL. Here the CDR3 DNA reads TGTGCCAGCAGCGGGGGGTTGAACTATGGCTACACCCTC.

The chain joins TRBV19 to TRBJ2-3, with D unresolved. CDR3 length equals 14 residues. V lost 4 bases to trimming and J lost 3 bases, with 11 bases between them. Germline CDR1 reads LNHDA; CDR2 reads SQIVND (reference sequence). The DNA of the CDR3 is TGTGCCAGTAGTAGGGCGCAGACAACAGATACGCAGTATTTT. It is translated as CASSRAQTTDTQYF. The variable domain in full, with the rest retrieved from reference TRBV19 and TRBJ2-3, is DGGITQSPKYLFRKEGQNVTLSCEQNLNHDAMYWYRQDPGQGLRLIYYSQIVNDFQKGDIAEGYSVSREKKESFPLTVTSAQKNPTAFYLCASSRAQTTDTQYFGPGTRLTVL.

The J gene is TRBJ1-5, the V gene TRBV5-1, with TRBD1 matching over 8 bases. With V trimmed by 1 base and J by 5 bases, 5 bases remained unmatched. The CDR3 loop spans 15 amino acids. Germline CDR1 reads SGHRS; CDR2 reads YFSETQ. CDR3 bases: TGCGCCAGCAGCTTGACGGGACAGGACTATCAGCCCCAGCATTTT. It yields the protein CASSLTGQDYQPQHF.

The chain couples TRBV9 to TRBJ1-6, with D perhaps matching TRBD1 (5 bases). This CDR3 contains 12 residues. V lost 0 bases, J lost 10 bases, and 5 bases lay in between. Germline values: CDR1 SGDLS, CDR2 YYNGEE. CDR3 amino acids: CASSVEGSPLHF. The CDR3 DNA is TGTGCCAGCAGCGTAGAGGGGTCACCCCTCCACTTT.

The CDR3 region has the DNA TGTGCCAGCAGTTACACTGTCACCGAGTATGGCTACACCTTC. This encodes CASSYTVTEYGYTF. This chain connects TRBV6-6 to TRBJ1-2; D call uncertain. This CDR3 has 14 amino acids. Germline CDR1 and CDR2: MNHNY and SVGAGI (reference sequence). V lost 2 bases and J 5 bases, leaving 12 bases between the germline ends.

The chain is built from TRBV6-1 and TRBJ2-2; 11 bases map to TRBD2. Trimming cost V 2 bases and J 4 bases; bases outside gene matches: 12. This CDR3 has 19 residues. CDR1 is MNHNS and CDR2 is SASEGT in the germline V gene. CDR3 amino acids: CASSERVSLAGGTTGELFF. CDR3 coding DNA: TGTGCCAGCAGTGAACGGGTCTCCCTAGCGGGGGGAACCACCGGGGAGCTGTTTTTT.

V gene TRBV3-1 (or the pseudogene TRBV3-2) combines with J gene TRBJ1-4; TRBD1 is a possible D gene (5 bases). CDR3 length equals 15 residues. Per the germline V gene, CDR1 is LGHDT and CDR2 is YNNKEL (reference sequence). V was pared by 4 bases and J by 8 bases, with 17 bases between. CDR3: CASSLRGAGSEKLFF. The CDR3 DNA sequence: TGTGCCAGCAGCCTCCGCGGGGCAGGGAGCGAAAAACTGTTTTTT.

The chain employs TRBV7-2 and TRBJ2-7; 10 bases align to TRBD1. The CDR3 is 15 residues long. Germline CDR1 reads SGHTA; CDR2 reads FQGNSA. Unmatched junction bases numbered 9, after V lost 4 bases and J lost 6 bases. CDR3 loop: CASSSDRGTFREQYF. The DNA for the CDR3 is TGTGCCAGCAGCTCGGACAGGGGGACCTTCCGCGAGCAGTACTTC.

V gene TRBV19 combines with J gene TRBJ1-4; D is possibly TRBD1 (5 bases). Germline V gene data show CDR1 as LNHDA and CDR2 as SQIVND (reference sequence). Trimming shortened V by 6 bases and J by 7 bases, and 18 bases separated the two germline ends. This CDR3 is 15 amino acids long. The CDR3 region is CASRAPGGGSEKLFF. The CDR3 nucleotides are TGTGCCAGTAGGGCCCCGGGGGGAGGCAGTGAAAAACTGTTTTTT.

The V call is TRBV2, the J call TRBJ1-2, with 10 nucleotides matching TRBD1. In germline, CDR1 is SNHLY, CDR2 FYNNEI. This CDR3 has 17 residues. J was trimmed by 4 bases and V by 5 bases; bases with no gene match: 13. The DNA for the CDR3 is TGTGCCAGCAGTAAATGGGGACAGGGGAACTCGGGCTATGGCTACACCTTC. Translated: CASSKWGQGNSGYGYTF.

CDR3 loop: CASSMTGSREKLFF. The CDR3 nucleotides are TGTGCCAGCAGCATGACAGGGAGTAGAGAAAAACTGTTTTTT. The gene calls are TRBV5-4 and TRBJ1-4; 7 nucleotides align to TRBD1. The germline gives CDR1 SGHNT, CDR2 YYREEE (reference sequence). The CDR3 loop spans 14 amino acids. V shed 4 bases, J shed 8 bases, and the junction held 8 bases outside the gene matches.

The gene calls are TRBV3-1 (or the pseudogene TRBV3-2) and TRBJ1-1; maybe TRBD1 (6 bases). In germline, CDR1 is LGHDT, CDR2 YNNKEL (reference sequence). Deletions cut 1 base from V and 1 base from J, with 7 bases between. The CDR3 has 14 residues. CDR3 DNA: TGTGCCAGCAGCCAAGGCAGGGGGAACACTGAAGCTTTCTTT. It yields the protein CASSQGRGNTEAFF.

In this sample, this clone turned up a few times. The genes are TRBV2 and TRBJ1-2, with TRBD1 matching 8 bases. CDR3 size: 15 residues. Germline trimming cut 3 bases from V and 6 bases from J; bases unmatched to any gene: 9. CDR1 is SNHLY and CDR2 is FYNNEI in the germline V gene. DNA for the CDR3: TGTGCCAGCAGTGATAGGCAGGGGGCAGGAGATGGCTACACCTTC. Protein sequence: CASSDRQGAGDGYTF. The full variable domain, its missing parts supplied by reference TRBV2 and TRBJ1-2, is EPEVTQTPSHQVTQMGQEVILRCVPISNHLYFYWYRQILGQKVEFLVSFYNNEISEKSEIFDDQFSVERPDGSNFTLKIRSTKLEDSAMYFCASSDRQGAGDGYTFGSGTRLTVV.

This clone was found once. This rearrangement joins TRBV19 to TRBJ1-1, with 8 bases identical to TRBD1. V was pared by 8 bases and J by 1 base, with 9 bases of the junction left unmatched. The germline gives CDR1 LNHDA, CDR2 SQIVND (reference sequence). CDR3 length: 15 amino acids. CDR3 loop: CASPNDRGENTEAFF. CDR3 coding DNA: TGTGCCAGTCCCAACGACAGGGGCGAGAACACTGAAGCTTTCTTT.

This clone is a singleton in its sample. This chain's CDR3 is CASSSLREGWNYTF. CDR3 DNA sequence: TGCGCCAGCAGCTCCCTGAGGGAAGGGTGGAACTACACCTTC. The chain is built from TRBV5-1 and TRBJ1-2; D is ambiguous. V was shortened by 3 bases and J by 10 bases, with 19 bases between the two germline ends. Germline lookup yields CDR1 SGHRS and CDR2 YFSETQ. The CDR3 consists of 14 residues.

In this sample, this clone turned up once. V gene TRBV7-8 combines with J gene TRBJ2-5; possible D gene TRBD2, 5 bases. V lost 3 bases and J lost 2, with 10 bases in between. The CDR3 length is 14 residues. From germline, CDR1 is SGHVS and CDR2 FQNEAQ. The CDR3 protein is CASSLREGQETQYF. The CDR3 DNA is TGTGCCAGCAGCTTGAGGGAAGGTCAAGAGACCCAGTACTTC.

The J gene is TRBJ2-2, the V gene TRBV5-1; D gene uncertain. Germline loops: CDR1 SGHRS, CDR2 YFSETQ. The V end was cut by 5 bases, the J end by 0 bases, with 14 bases between. The CDR3 sequence is 16 residues long. CDR3 DNA: TGCGCCAGCAGATCCCGGGTCCCTACGAACACCGGGGAGCTGTTTTTT. Translated, it gives CASRSRVPTNTGELFF.